This TCR beta chain stems from a study of T-cell memory formation after mild COVID-19 (dated by TCRdb to about 2021). For the study in its entirety: TCR sequence clusters from the two donors were largely donor specific. T-cell clones expanding and contracting after mild COVID-19 in a couple of donors were tracked by longitudinal TCRalpha and TCRbeta repertoire sequencing. Two young, previously healthy adult volunteers, one female and one male, were included in the cohort. Overall study results and their limits: Whether the second-wave clones peaking on day 37 were SARS-CoV-2 specific was not confirmed. From day 15 to 85, contracting clones showed balanced CD4/CD8 phenotypes, whereas a second wave of clones that expanded from day 15 to 37 leaned towards CD4+. Contracting CD4+ clones were found mainly in CM and EM memory subsets, while CD8+ clones were enriched in EMRA. The study included only a couple of mild cases, and larger cohorts that include severe cases with pre-infection samples were judged to be necessary. Some responding clones were found in pre-infection memory, which suggests that pre-existing cross-reactive memory T cells took part in the SARS-CoV-2 response.

PBMCs were isolated by Ficoll-Paque density gradient centrifugation. Regarding this clonotype: What this receptor recognizes is not known. No quality values exist for individual bases; no much larger clone is one base distant.

Sequencing relied on an Illumina NovaSeq 6000. cDNA libraries for TCRalpha and TCRbeta were prepared by 5'RACE using constant-segment primers, with sample barcodes and unique molecular identifiers added. RNA was extracted from every sample with Trizol reagent. Library amplification was performed in two PCR steps, and a second sample barcode and Illumina TruSeq adapters were introduced in the second step. Sequencing of the libraries was done on an Illumina NovaSeq, producing 2 x 150 bp paired-end reads. Regarding the original processing steps: With migec v1.2.7, reads were demultiplexed and then collapsed into UMI-guided consensus sequences. With mixcr v2.1.11, UMI consensuses were aligned to TRA and TRB V and J templates and assembled into clonotypes. Expanded or contracted clonotypes were those called significant by both edgeR and NoisET, with noise models trained on biological replicates. For edgeR calls, the cutoffs were a false discovery rate-adjusted p below 0.01 and a log2 fold-change threshold of 1. As an exploratory analysis of dynamics, PCA with hierarchical clustering was applied to max-normalized trajectories of the 1000 most abundant clonotypes. Separately sequenced CD4+ and CD8+ repertoires were used to assign the CD4 or CD8 phenotype of responding clones. TCRdb took the public reads, trimmed them with fastp at Q25, ran MiXCR for clone calling and kept in-frame beta chains. Each record represents a unique CDR3 protein, reported with the most common genes and DNA among its rows. These V and J calls are TCRdb output, not the study's own analysis. This sample comprises 150,000 to 200,000 distinct CDR3 sequences, roughly 15% of them detected only once. Together, the top ten hold 12% to 15% of the sample.

The CDR3 sequence holds 15 residues, the cysteine and phenylalanine included. Only CDR3 DNA is held: 45 bases, read in frame from base 1. The germline V gene specifies MGHRA as CDR1 and YSYEKL as CDR2. V and J lose 2 bases and 1 base, and a span of 11 bases separates them. This receptor was taken from an adult woman who had mild COVID-19 (a few samples of this study predate the infection). The sample titles of this study are shuffled in the database, so cell type and time point are left out; the donor was told from shared clones. The source material was PBMCs or a T cell subset sorted from them (not recorded which). The chain is assembled from TRBV4-1 and TRBJ1-1, and possibly TRBD1, on 5 matching bases. CDR3 reads: CASSQPGRTNTEAFF. The sequenced DNA is TGCGCCAGCAGCCAACCGGGACGGACGAACACTGAAGCTTTCTTT.